This T cell receptor beta chain is from a study of T cells in localized non-small cell lung cancer. General study findings and limits: Uninvolved adjacent lung had higher T cell clonality than tumor and all other tissues. Adjacent lung tissue had a median about 52 of the top 100 clones found in the tumor. Because only a single region of the tumor was sequenced, heterogeneity remains possible. Increased T cell density in blood showed an association with longer overall survival.

Measured with immunoSEQ multiplex PCR; TCRdb has only the in-frame clones, and not every one. The sample lists fewer than 15,000 clones, roughly 86% occurring once. This clone was seen a few times. Its matching antigen is unknown. Germline-derived CDR1 and CDR2 are SGHTA and FQGNSA. CDR3 size: 16 residues. The junction had 7 bases not matched to a gene; V was cut back by 2 bases and J by 3 bases. This sequence joins TRBV7-2 and TRBJ2-1, with 7 bases that match TRBD2. The source of this sequence is a male donor aged 60 or over with stage III lung adenocarcinoma. The specimen comprised peripheral blood, sampled before any cancer treatment. The CDR3 loop reads CASSLRAGVLYNEQFF. CDR3 in DNA: TGTGCCAGCAGCTTAAGGGCGGGAGTACTCTACAATGAGCAGTTCTTC.